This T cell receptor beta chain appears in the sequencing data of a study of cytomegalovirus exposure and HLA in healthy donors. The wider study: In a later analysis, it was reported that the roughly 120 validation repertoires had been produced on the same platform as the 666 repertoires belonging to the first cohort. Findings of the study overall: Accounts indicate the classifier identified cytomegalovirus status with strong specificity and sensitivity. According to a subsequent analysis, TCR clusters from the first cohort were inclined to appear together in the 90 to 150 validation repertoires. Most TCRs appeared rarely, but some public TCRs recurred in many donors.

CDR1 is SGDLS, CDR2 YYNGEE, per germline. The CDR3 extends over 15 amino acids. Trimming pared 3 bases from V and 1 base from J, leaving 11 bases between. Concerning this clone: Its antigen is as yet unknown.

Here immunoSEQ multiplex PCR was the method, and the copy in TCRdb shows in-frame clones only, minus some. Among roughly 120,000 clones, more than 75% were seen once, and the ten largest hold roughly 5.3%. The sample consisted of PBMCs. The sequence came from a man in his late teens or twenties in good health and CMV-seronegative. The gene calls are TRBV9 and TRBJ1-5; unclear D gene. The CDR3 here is CASSEDGGSNQPQHF. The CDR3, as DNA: TGTGCCAGCAGCGAGGACGGAGGGAGCAATCAGCCCCAGCATTTT.